One and the same sample provided the 27 T cell receptor beta chains below, sequenced in a study of T cells in Graves' hyperthyroidism and ophthalmopathy. TCR beta CDR3 regions were amplified from RNA transcripts. Using the HTBI primer set, a first-round RT-PCR was run on the TCR CDR3. In TCRdb, the multiplex PCR reads were re-called with MiXCR into one record per CDR3 protein. The sample has hundreds of thousands of distinct CDR3 sequences; approximately 13% are singletons. Source material: blood. Receptor source: a middle-aged woman with Graves' ophthalmopathy.

V and J are TRBV6-2 or TRBV6-3 and TRBJ2-5; 10 bases are shared with TRBD2. The germline V gene encodes CDR1 MNHEY and CDR2 SVGEGT. V shed 4 bases and J 3 bases; nucleotides not matched to a gene: 5. The CDR3 spans 15 residues. DNA of the CDR3: TGTGCCAGCAGTTTCCTAGCGGGGGCAAAAGAGACCCAGTACTTC. Its protein product is CASSFLAGAKETQYF.

This clonotype has a count of ten or more. The chain joins TRBV27 to TRBJ1-6; D not resolved. V gave up 7 bases and J gave up 9 bases, with 19 bases separating them. CDR1 MNHEY and CDR2 SMNVEV come from the germline V gene (reference sequence). CDR3 size: 15 residues. The CDR3 coding sequence is TGTGCCAGCACTAAAAACCGGGGTACGAGTTCACCCCTCCACTTT. Its translation: CASTKNRGTSSPLHF.

The chain recombines TRBV5-1 with TRBJ2-7; D may be TRBD1 (5 bases). Trimming took off 0 bases at V and 3 bases at J, with 10 bases between the two ends. The CDR3 is 14 residues long. Germline CDR1 and CDR2: SGHRS and YFSETQ. The CDR3 nucleotides read TGCGCCAGCAGCTTGGGCAGGGCTTACTACGAGCAGTACTTC. As protein: CASSLGRAYYEQYF.

This clonotype was seen ten or more times. J is TRBJ1-2 and V is TRBV3-1; D is perhaps TRBD1 (6 bases). Trimming left V 6 bases short and J 6 bases short, with 14 bases between. The germline gives CDR1 LGHDT, CDR2 YNNKEL (reference sequence). This CDR3 spans 13 amino acids. CDR3 protein: CASSTGGRDGYTF. The CDR3 DNA follows: TGTGCCAGCAGTACGGGGGGCAGGGATGGCTACACCTTC.

This clonotype was detected many times. The CDR3 here is CASSLGWGVTYEQYF. DNA of the CDR3: TGTGCCAGCAGCTTAGGTTGGGGGGTGACCTACGAGCAGTACTTC. The rearrangement uses TRBV7-8 and TRBJ2-7, with D maybe TRBD2 (6 bases). This CDR3 spans 15 amino acids. Trimming removed 1 base at V and 2 bases at J, with 12 bases between. In germline, CDR1 is SGHVS, CDR2 FQNEAQ.

The table lists this clonotype with a few counts. V and J are TRBV5-6 and TRBJ2-5; 9 bases are shared with TRBD1. The germline V gene has CDR1 SGHDT and CDR2 YYEEEE. The J segment lost 5 bases and the V segment lost 4 bases, leaving 15 bases of the junction unmatched. The CDR3 extends over 17 amino acids. The CDR3 reads CASSGGLTGGPVETQYF. CDR3 in DNA: TGTGCCAGCAGCGGGGGCTTGACAGGGGGACCCGTGGAGACCCAGTACTTC. Full variable domain (rest looked up from reference TRBV5-6 and TRBJ2-5): DAGVTQSPTHLIKTRGQQVTLRCSPKSGHDTVSWYQQALGQGPQFIFQYYEEEERQRGNFPDRFSGHQFPNYSSELNVNALLLGDSALYLCASSGGLTGGPVETQYFGPGTRLLVL.

CDR3 DNA sequence: TGCAGTGCTAGTAAGGCTACACAGAACACTGAAGCTTTCTTT. It is translated as CSASKATQNTEAFF. V usage is TRBV20-1 and J usage is TRBJ1-1; no clear D. V lost 3 bases and J 1 base, leaving 12 bases between the germline ends. The CDR3 totals 14 residues. In germline, CDR1 is DFQATT, CDR2 SNEGSKA (reference sequence).

The chain couples TRBV7-9 to TRBJ2-7, with 13 nucleotides matching TRBD2. CDR1 is SEHNR, CDR2 FQNEAQ, per germline (reference sequence). V lost 6 bases, J lost 2 bases, and 7 bases stayed unmatched. The CDR3 runs 16 residues. CDR3 nucleotide sequence: TGTGCCAGCAGTATACTGACTAGCGGGGGGACCTACGAGCAGTACTTC. Its protein product is CASSILTSGGTYEQYF.

This clonotype was seen ten or more times. The J gene is TRBJ2-3, the V gene TRBV27; 9 bases agree with TRBD2. CDR1 and CDR2 (germline): MNHEY, SMNVEV (reference sequence). V dropped 7 bases and J dropped 0; count of bases not matched to a gene: 8. The CDR3 loop spans 16 amino acids. The CDR3: CASKPRLAASTDTQYF. DNA for the CDR3: TGTGCCAGCAAGCCCAGACTAGCGGCTAGCACAGATACGCAGTATTTT.

The V gene is TRBV29-1, the J gene TRBJ2-1; 9 bases are shared with TRBD2. The germline CDR1 and CDR2 sequences are SQVTM and ANQGSEA. CDR3 size: 13 residues. V lost 4 bases and J lost 9; bases outside the gene matches: 7. CDR3 in amino acids: CSVGGRARGEQFF. CDR3 nucleotides: TGCAGCGTTGGCGGGAGGGCCCGGGGTGAGCAGTTCTTC.

This clonotype was seen many times. The V and J genes are TRBV30 and TRBJ1-2, with 7 bases aligning to TRBD1. Germline V gene lookup returns CDR1 GTSNPN and CDR2 SVGIG (reference sequence). With V trimmed by 0 bases and J by 4 bases, 11 bases remained unmatched. The CDR3 covers 16 residues. The CDR3 coding sequence is TGTGCCTGGAGTGTACCACCTTTAGGACAGGCCTATGGCTACACCTTC. It codes for CAWSVPPLGQAYGYTF.

Many counts were recorded for this clonotype. V gene TRBV10-3 combines with J gene TRBJ2-1; TRBD1 aligns across 7 bases. The CDR3 has 14 amino acids. J lost 10 bases, V lost 1 base, and 7 bases had no gene match. Germline V CDR1 and CDR2: ENHRY, SYGVKD. CDR3 amino acids: CAISELKGGGEQFF. CDR3 coding DNA: TGTGCCATCAGTGAGTTGAAAGGGGGCGGCGAGCAGTTCTTC.

This clonotype was observed at least ten times. The chain combines TRBV12-3 or TRBV12-4 with TRBJ2-5; D gene unclear. With 6 bases removed from V and 7 bases from J, the gap between germline ends came to 18 bases. This CDR3 spans 14 amino acids. The CDR3 nucleotides read TGTGCCAGCAGCCCGCACTTAGGTTCGGTGACCCAGTACTTC. Its translation is CASSPHLGSVTQYF.

Many counts were recorded for this clonotype. V usage is TRBV6-2 or TRBV6-3 and J usage is TRBJ2-6; the D is unclear. The CDR3 runs 13 residues. The germline V gene encodes CDR1 MNHEY and CDR2 SVGEGT. V lost 0 bases, J lost 3 bases, and 0 bases lay in between. This CDR3 reads CASSYSGANVLTF. The CDR3 nucleotides read TGTGCCAGCAGTTACTCTGGGGCCAACGTCCTGACTTTC.

A few counts support this clonotype. The CDR3 here is CASKTDLGNSPLHF. CDR3 DNA sequence: TGTGCCAGTAAAACAGACCTAGGAAATTCACCCCTCCACTTT. The chain uses TRBV19 and TRBJ1-6; D uncertain. The V end was cut by 7 bases, the J end by 7 bases, with 14 bases between. Germline assignment: CDR1 LNHDA and CDR2 SQIVND (reference sequence). The length of the CDR3 is 14 residues.

This clonotype was seen ten or more times. This chain links TRBV6-1 with TRBJ1-2, with no clear D. Trimming stripped 6 bases from V and 0 bases from J, with 11 bases between. The V gene's germline CDR1 is MNHNS and CDR2 SASEGT. This CDR3 contains 14 residues. The CDR3 sequence: CASRNQAPNYGYTF. The DNA for the CDR3 is TGTGCCAGCAGAAACCAGGCCCCTAACTATGGCTACACCTTC.

This clonotype was observed at least ten times. This sequence joins TRBV2 and TRBJ2-3; either TRBD1 or TRBD2 may fit D (5 bases each). Germline V CDR1 and CDR2: SNHLY, FYNNEI. The V end was cut by 5 bases, the J end by 0 bases, with 12 bases between. The CDR3 sequence is 15 residues long. The CDR3 DNA follows: TGTGCCAGCAGTCCGGGACGCATAAGCACAGATACGCAGTATTTT. Its translation: CASSPGRISTDTQYF.

This clonotype was observed at least ten times. The gene calls are TRBV20-1 and TRBJ1-2; D is unclear. V was cut by 4 bases and J by 4 bases, with 22 bases left in between. This CDR3 has 16 residues. CDR1 DFQATT and CDR2 SNEGSKA come from the germline V gene (reference sequence). The CDR3 loop is CSATGPNTRTVYGYTF. CDR3 nucleotide sequence: TGCAGTGCTACAGGACCCAATACTCGGACGGTCTATGGCTACACCTTC.

This clonotype was detected many times. The V gene is TRBV2, the J gene TRBJ1-4; D unclear. CDR1 and CDR2 (germline): SNHLY, FYNNEI. With 8 bases removed from V and 7 bases from J, the gap between germline ends came to 14 bases. This CDR3 is 13 amino acids long. The CDR3 sequence: CASGRESLEKLFF. CDR3 nucleotides: TGTGCCAGCGGTCGGGAGAGCCTTGAAAAACTGTTTTTT.

The table lists this clonotype with a few counts. This chain connects TRBV19 to TRBJ2-7; TRBD1 might be the D (6 bases). This CDR3 comprises 15 residues. V lost 5 bases and J lost 3, with 17 bases in between. In germline, CDR1 is LNHDA, CDR2 SQIVND (reference sequence). The CDR3 region is CASSSTTRDIYEQYF. The CDR3 DNA follows: TGTGCCAGTAGTTCCACAACCAGGGACATCTACGAGCAGTACTTC.

This clonotype was recorded at least ten times. V gene TRBV6-6 combines with J gene TRBJ1-1; no clear D. V was pared by 0 bases and J by 7 bases, with 9 bases between. This CDR3 is 13 amino acids long. Germline CDR1 is MNHNY and CDR2 is SVGAGI (reference sequence). CDR3 region: CASSYSAGIEAFF. CDR3 DNA sequence: TGTGCCAGCAGTTACTCAGCGGGGATTGAAGCTTTCTTT.

This clonotype was observed many times. V and J are TRBV28 and TRBJ2-3; 8 bases match TRBD2. CDR3 size: 19 residues. The ends lost 7 bases at V and 0 bases at J; junction bases unmatched: 18. The germline CDR1 and CDR2 sequences are MDHEN and SYDVKM. This chain's CDR3 is CASTQPGTSGLWSTDTQYF. CDR3 nucleotide sequence: TGTGCCAGCACCCAACCCGGGACTAGTGGGTTGTGGAGCACAGATACGCAGTATTTT.

The V call is TRBV3-1, the J call TRBJ2-3; a weak D match, TRBD2 (7 bases). CDR1 is LGHDT and CDR2 is YNNKEL in the germline V gene (reference sequence). The CDR3 length is 19 residues. Between the trimmed V and J ends, which lost 0 bases and 5 bases, there was a span of 24 bases. The CDR3 is CASSQDILGAGGGQDTQYF. In nucleotides, the CDR3 is TGTGCCAGCAGCCAAGATATTTTGGGGGCTGGGGGGGGCCAAGATACGCAGTATTTT.

This clonotype was observed at least ten times. The chain carries TRBV28 and TRBJ1-5; maybe TRBD1 (5 bases). Per the germline V gene, CDR1 is MDHEN and CDR2 is SYDVKM. Trimming took off 7 bases at V and 0 bases at J, with 25 bases between the two ends. The CDR3 is made up of 19 amino acids. CDR3 nucleotides: TGTGCCAGCACCTTAAGCTCGGACGGAGGGGAATATAGCAATCAGCCCCAGCATTTT. Translation: CASTLSSDGGEYSNQPQHF.

The CDR3 spells CSVVSLNYGYTF. In nucleotides, the CDR3 is TGCAGCGTTGTATCGCTGAACTATGGCTACACCTTC. J is TRBJ1-2 and V is TRBV29-1; D gene unclear. The CDR3 runs 12 residues. Per the germline V gene, CDR1 is SQVTM and CDR2 is ANQGSEA. Trimming took 4 bases from V and 2 from J, leaving 8 bases between them. The whole variable domain, remainder taken from reference TRBV29-1 and TRBJ1-2, is SAVISQKPSRDICQRGTSLTIQCQVDSQVTMMFWYRQQPGQSLTLIATANQGSEATYESGFVIDKFPISRPNLTFSTLTVSNMSPEDSSIYLCSVVSLNYGYTFGSGTRLTVV.

This clonotype turned up a few times. The rearrangement joins TRBV30 to TRBJ2-3, with 8 bases aligning to TRBD2. V lost 1 base and J lost 4; bases outside the gene matches: 7. The CDR3 spans 15 residues. From germline, CDR1 is GTSNPN and CDR2 SVGIG (reference sequence). This CDR3 is CAWSGLGLGADTQYF. The DNA of the CDR3 is TGTGCCTGGAGTGGCTTGGGACTAGGTGCAGATACGCAGTATTTT.

The sample holds many counts of this clonotype. The J gene is TRBJ2-7, the V gene TRBV10-1, with D perhaps matching TRBD1 or TRBD2 (5 bases each). Germline V lookup: CDR1 WNHNN, CDR2 SYGVQD (reference sequence). V lost 6 bases and J 4 bases, leaving 25 bases between the germline ends. The CDR3 sequence is 17 residues long. CDR3 sequence (DNA): TGCGCCAGCAGATCCAGAACCGGGACCCCACTCCATTACGAGCAGTACTTC. This gives the protein CASRSRTGTPLHYEQYF.